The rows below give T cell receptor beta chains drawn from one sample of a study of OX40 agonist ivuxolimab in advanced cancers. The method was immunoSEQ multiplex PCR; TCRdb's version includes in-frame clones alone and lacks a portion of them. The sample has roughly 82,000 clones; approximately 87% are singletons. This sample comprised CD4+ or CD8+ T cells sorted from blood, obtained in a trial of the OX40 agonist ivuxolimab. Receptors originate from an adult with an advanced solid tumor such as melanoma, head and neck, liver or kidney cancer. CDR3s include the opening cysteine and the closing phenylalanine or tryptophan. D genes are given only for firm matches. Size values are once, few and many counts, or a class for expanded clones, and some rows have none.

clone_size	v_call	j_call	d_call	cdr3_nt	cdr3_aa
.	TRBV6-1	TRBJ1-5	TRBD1	TGTGCCAGCATGGTGGGACAGGGGACTAATCAGCCCCAGCATTTT	CASMVGQGTNQPQHF
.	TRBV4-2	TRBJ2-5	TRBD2	TGTGCCAGCAGCCAAGACCCCGGGACTTGGGGGGGGGCCCAGTACTTC	CASSQDPGTWGGAQYF
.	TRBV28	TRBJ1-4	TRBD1	TGTGCCAGCAGTTTAGGGGACAGGGCTAATGAAAAACTGTTTTTT	CASSLGDRANEKLFF
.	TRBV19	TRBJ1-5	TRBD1	TGTGCCAGTAGTATAGGACAGGGGGTCCAGCCCCAGCATTTT	CASSIGQGVQPQHF
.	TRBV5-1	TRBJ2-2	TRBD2	TGCGCCACCTCGACTAGCGGGGGTAGGACCGGGGAGCTGTTTTTT	CATSTSGGRTGELFF
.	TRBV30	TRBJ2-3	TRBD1	TGTGCCTGGTCCAAACAGGGGGATTTCACAGATACGCAGTATTTT	CAWSKQGDFTDTQYF
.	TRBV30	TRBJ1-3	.	TGTGCCTGGAGCGAGGGAATAGCTGGAAACACCATATATTTT	CAWSEGIAGNTIYF
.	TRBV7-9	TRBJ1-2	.	TGTGCCAGCAGGGTTGGAGGGGCAGGCGATGGCTACACCTTC	CASRVGGAGDGYTF
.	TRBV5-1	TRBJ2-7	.	TGCGCCAGCAGCTCAGGACGGATCTACGAGCAGTACTTC	CASSSGRIYEQYF
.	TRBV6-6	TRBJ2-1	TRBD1	TGTGCCAGCAGACCCGGGACAGGGGGACTGGATGAGCAGTTCTTC	CASRPGTGGLDEQFF
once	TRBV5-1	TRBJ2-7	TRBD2	TGCGCCAGCAGACCGGCGGGGGGGGCCGAGCAGTACTTC	CASRPAGGAEQYF
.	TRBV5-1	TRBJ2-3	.	TGCGCCAGCAGCTTGGGGTCGGGGTCAGATACGCAGTATTTT	CASSLGSGSDTQYF
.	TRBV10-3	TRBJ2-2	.	TGTGCCATCAGTGAGTCATCGGGGAACACCGGGGAGCTGTTTTTT	CAISESSGNTGELFF
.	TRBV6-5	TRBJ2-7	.	TGTGCCAGTCATTCGGGGTACGAGCAGTACTTC	CASHSGYEQYF
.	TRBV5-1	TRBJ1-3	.	TGCGCCAGCAGCTTGGTTGCGGACCGGGGCACCATATATTTT	CASSLVADRGTIYF
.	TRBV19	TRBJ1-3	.	TGTGGCAGTAGTCCTCTTGGGGGCTTCTCTGGAAACACCATATATTTT	CGSSPLGGFSGNTIYF
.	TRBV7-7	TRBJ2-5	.	TGTGCCAGCAGCTTAGCGGGTCGGGGGGCAGGAGAGACCCAGTACTTC	CASSLAGRGAGETQYF
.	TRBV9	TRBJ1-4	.	TGTGCCAGCAGCGTAGGCGGGAGTGAAAAACTGTTTTTT	CASSVGGSEKLFF
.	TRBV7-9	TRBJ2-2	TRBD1	TGTGCCAGCAGCTCCGGGACAGGGGGCTTCACCGGGGAGCTGTTTTTT	CASSSGTGGFTGELFF
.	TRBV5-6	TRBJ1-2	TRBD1	TGTGCCAGCAGCTCAGGGACAGGGCAATCTAACTATGGCTACACCTTC	CASSSGTGQSNYGYTF
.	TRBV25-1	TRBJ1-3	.	TGTGCCAGCAGTGAATTTCGACAAGATATAGTCTACAGCACCATATATTTT	CASSEFRQDIVYSTIYF
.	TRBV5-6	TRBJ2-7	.	TGTGCCAGCATCAGCACTAGGATGCGCGAGCAGTACTTC	CASISTRMREQYF
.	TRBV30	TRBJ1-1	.	TGTGCCCGGACGTTTTCTCAGGGCCGCACTGAAGCTTTCTTT	CARTFSQGRTEAFF
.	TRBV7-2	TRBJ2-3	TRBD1	TGTGCCAGCAGCTCACAGGGGTATTCTAGCACAGATACGCAGTATTTT	CASSSQGYSSTDTQYF
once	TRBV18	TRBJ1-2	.	TGTGCCAGCTCACCAGAGAGCCCCCCGGGGGGCTACACCTTC	CASSPESPPGGYTF
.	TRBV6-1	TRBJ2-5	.	TGTGCCAGCAGGGTCCGGGGTCCGGAGACCCAGTACTTC	CASRVRGPETQYF
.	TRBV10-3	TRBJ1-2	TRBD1	TGTGCCATCAGGGCCCAGGACAGGGAGATTCATGGCTACACCTTC	CAIRAQDREIHGYTF
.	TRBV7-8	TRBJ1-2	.	TGTGCCAGCAGTTCCTCGAACGGGGGAAGGAACACCTTC	CASSSSNGGRNTF
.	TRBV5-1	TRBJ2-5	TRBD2	TGCGCCAGCAGCTTGGGTGGCGGGGGGTTGGGAGAGACCCAGTACTTC	CASSLGGGGLGETQYF
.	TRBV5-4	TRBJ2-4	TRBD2	TGTGCCAGCAGCTTAGGACTAGCGGGGTTAGCCAAAAACATTCAGTACTTC	CASSLGLAGLAKNIQYF
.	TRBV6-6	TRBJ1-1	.	TGTGCCAGCAGTGCGTCACAGGGTATGAACACTGAAGCTTTCTTT	CASSASQGMNTEAFF
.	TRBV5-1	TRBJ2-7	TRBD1	TGCGCCAGCGACCTAGGGACAGCCCCCTACGAGCAGTACTTC	CASDLGTAPYEQYF
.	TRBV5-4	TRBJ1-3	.	TGTGCCAGCAGCTTAGACGGCCTCTCTGGAAACACCATATATTTT	CASSLDGLSGNTIYF
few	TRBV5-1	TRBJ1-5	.	TGCGCCAGCAGCGAAGGGCCCCTGGAGCCCCAGCATTTT	CASSEGPLEPQHF
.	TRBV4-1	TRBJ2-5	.	TGCGCCAGCCGGAGGGGGTTGCAAGAGACCCAGTACTTC	CASRRGLQETQYF
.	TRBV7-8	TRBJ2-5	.	TGTGCCAGCAGCTTAGGTGGAGGGGAGACCCAGTACTTC	CASSLGGGETQYF
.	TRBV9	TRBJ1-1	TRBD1	TGTGCCAGCGGGCGGACAGGAGCAGTGAACACTGAAGCTTTCTTT	CASGRTGAVNTEAFF
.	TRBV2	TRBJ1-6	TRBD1	TGTGCCAGCAGCGGGGACAGGGTAGAGAATTCACCCCTCCACTTT	CASSGDRVENSPLHF
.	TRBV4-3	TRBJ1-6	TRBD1	TGCGCCAGCAGCCAAGAGAAGGGGGCTGCTTCCTATTCACCCCTCCACTTT	CASSQEKGAASYSPLHF
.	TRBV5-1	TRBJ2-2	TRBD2	TGCGCCAGCAGCTCCCGACTAGCGGGGGGGCTCGCCGGGGAGCTGTTTTTT	CASSSRLAGGLAGELFF
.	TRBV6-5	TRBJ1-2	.	TGTGCCAGCAGTTACATCGCTGGGGGAAATGGCTACACCTTC	CASSYIAGGNGYTF
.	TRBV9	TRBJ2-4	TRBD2	TGTGCCAGCAGCCCACCCGGGGGGGGGTCCAAAAACATTCAGTACTTC	CASSPPGGGSKNIQYF
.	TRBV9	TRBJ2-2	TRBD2	TGTGCCAGCAGCGCCCCCCGGGAATTAGCGGGGGGCCGGAGGACCGGGGAGCTGTTTTTT	CASSAPRELAGGRRTGELFF
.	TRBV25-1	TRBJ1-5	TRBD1	TGTGCCAGCCCTTACAGGGGGCAAACGGGCAATCAGCCCCAGCATTTT	CASPYRGQTGNQPQHF
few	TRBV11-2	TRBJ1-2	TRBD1	TGTGCCAGCAGCCTGTCGACAGGGAACTATGGCTACACCTTC	CASSLSTGNYGYTF
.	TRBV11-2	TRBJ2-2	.	TGTGCCAGCAGCCGCGCGGGCGGGGAGGCCACCGGGGAGCTGTTTTTT	CASSRAGGEATGELFF
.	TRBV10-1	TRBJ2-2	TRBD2	TGCGCCAGCATGCAGCGGGGGCCATCCGGGGAGCTGTTTTTT	CASMQRGPSGELFF
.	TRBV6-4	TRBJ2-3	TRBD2	TGTGCCAGCAGTGACTCGATGGGGGGGGGAAGCACAGATACGCAGTATTTT	CASSDSMGGGSTDTQYF
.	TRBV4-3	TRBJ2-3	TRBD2	TGCGCCAGCAGCCAAGATCCGGGGGGTAGAGAAGATACGCAGTATTTT	CASSQDPGGREDTQYF
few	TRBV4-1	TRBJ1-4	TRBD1	TGCGCCAGCAGCCGAGGACAGGGTACAGAAAAACTGTTTTTT	CASSRGQGTEKLFF
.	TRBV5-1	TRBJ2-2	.	TGCGCCAGCAGAACGGCCGCGAACACCGGGGAGCTGTTTTTT	CASRTAANTGELFF
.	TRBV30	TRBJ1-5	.	TGTGCCTGGAGTACAACCACCGGGACACGCAATCAGCCCCAGCATTTT	CAWSTTTGTRNQPQHF
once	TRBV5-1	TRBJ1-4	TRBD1	TGCGCCAGCAGCCCCGGACAGGGTACTAATGAAAAACTGTTTTTT	CASSPGQGTNEKLFF
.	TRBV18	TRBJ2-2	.	TGTGCCAGCTCGTACTACGGGGAGCTGTTTTTT	CASSYYGELFF
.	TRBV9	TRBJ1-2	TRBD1	TGTGCCAGCAGCGAAGGGGGACAGCCTTTCTATGGCTACACCTTC	CASSEGGQPFYGYTF